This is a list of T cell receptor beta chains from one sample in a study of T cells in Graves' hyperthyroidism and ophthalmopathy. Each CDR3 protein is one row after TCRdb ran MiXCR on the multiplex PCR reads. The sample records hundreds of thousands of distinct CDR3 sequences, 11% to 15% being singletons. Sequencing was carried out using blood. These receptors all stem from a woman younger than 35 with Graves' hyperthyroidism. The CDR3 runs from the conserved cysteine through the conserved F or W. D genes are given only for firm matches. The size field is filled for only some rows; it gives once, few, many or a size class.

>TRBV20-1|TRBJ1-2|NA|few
CSANGSSNYGYTF
TGCAGTGCTAACGGTAGCTCGAACTATGGCTACACCTTC
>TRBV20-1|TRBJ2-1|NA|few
CSAREYSYNEQFF
TGCAGTGCTAGGGAGTACTCCTACAATGAGCAGTTCTTC
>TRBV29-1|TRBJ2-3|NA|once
CSVTHPRVTDTQYF
TGCAGCGTTACTCATCCCCGTGTCACAGATACGCAGTATTTT
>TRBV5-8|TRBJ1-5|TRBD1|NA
CASSFGAGGDQPQHF
TGTGCCAGCAGCTTTGGGGCAGGGGGTGATCAGCCCCAGCATTTT
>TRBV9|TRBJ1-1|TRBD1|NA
CASSREGQGTTEAFF
TGTGCCAGCAGTAGAGAGGGACAGGGGACAACTGAAGCTTTCTTT
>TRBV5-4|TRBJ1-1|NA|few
CASSSRLHAEAFF
TGTGCCAGCAGCTCCCGACTGCACGCTGAAGCTTTCTTT
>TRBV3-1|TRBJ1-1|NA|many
CASSLYVNTEAFF
TGTGCCAGCAGCCTATATGTGAACACTGAAGCTTTCTTT
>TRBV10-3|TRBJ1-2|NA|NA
CAISESTYTGKDGYTF
TGTGCCATCAGTGAGTCGACCTACACCGGAAAGGATGGCTACACCTTC
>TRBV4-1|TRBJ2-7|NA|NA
CASSQGLPSEQYF
TGCGCCAGCAGCCAAGGCCTGCCATCCGAGCAGTACTTC
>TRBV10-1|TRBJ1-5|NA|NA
CASRTDSPGNQPQHF
TGCGCCAGCAGGACCGACAGCCCTGGGAATCAGCCCCAGCATTTT
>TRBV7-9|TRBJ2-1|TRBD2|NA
CASSWGLASNEQFF
TGTGCCAGCAGCTGGGGACTAGCGAGCAATGAGCAGTTCTTC
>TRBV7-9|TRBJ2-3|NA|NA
CASSLAGYFTDTQYF
TGTGCCAGCAGCTTAGCAGGGTATTTCACAGATACGCAGTATTTT
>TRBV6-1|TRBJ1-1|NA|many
CASSDDFRNTEAFF
TGTGCCAGCAGTGACGATTTTCGGAACACTGAAGCTTTCTTT
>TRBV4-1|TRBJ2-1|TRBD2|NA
CASSQVPSGRATEQFF
TGCGCCAGCAGCCAAGTCCCTAGCGGGAGGGCCACTGAGCAGTTCTTC
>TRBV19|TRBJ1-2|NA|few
CASSMRGYPDGYTF
TGTGCCAGTAGTATGCGAGGCTACCCCGATGGCTACACCTTC
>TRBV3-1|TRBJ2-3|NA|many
CASSQVGEATDTQYF
TGTGCCAGCAGCCAAGTTGGGGAAGCGACAGATACGCAGTATTTT
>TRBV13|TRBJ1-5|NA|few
CASSVRTGNQPQHF
TGTGCCAGCAGCGTTCGGACGGGCAATCAGCCCCAGCATTTT
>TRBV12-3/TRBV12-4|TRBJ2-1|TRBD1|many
CASNPQGFYNEQFF
TGTGCCAGCAACCCACAGGGGTTCTACAATGAGCAGTTCTTC
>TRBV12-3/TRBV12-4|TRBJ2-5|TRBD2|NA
CASSFSILSSGRGRETQYF
TGTGCCAGCAGTTTTAGCATTTTGTCTAGCGGGAGAGGTCGAGAGACCCAGTACTTC
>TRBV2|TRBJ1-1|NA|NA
CASSELWVGSAEAFF
TGTGCCAGCAGTGAATTATGGGTGGGATCTGCGGAAGCTTTCTTT
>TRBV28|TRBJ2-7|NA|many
CASSRSRYEQYF
TGTGCCAGCAGCAGAAGTCGGTACGAGCAGTACTTC
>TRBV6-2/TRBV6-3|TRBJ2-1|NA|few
CASSYTSGDGGEQFF
TGTGCCAGCAGTTACACATCAGGGGACGGCGGCGAGCAGTTCTTC
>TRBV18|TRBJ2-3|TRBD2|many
CASSPPKLAGVTDTQYF
TGTGCCAGCTCACCACCAAAACTAGCGGGAGTCACAGATACGCAGTATTTT
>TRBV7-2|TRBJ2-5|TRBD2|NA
CASSLFSGPRGETQYF
TGTGCCAGCAGCTTATTTAGCGGGCCCCGGGGGGAGACCCAGTACTTC
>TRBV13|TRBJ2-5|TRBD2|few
CASSSATLAGGPQETQYF
TGTGCCAGCAGCTCCGCAACCCTAGCGGGAGGGCCTCAAGAGACCCAGTACTTC
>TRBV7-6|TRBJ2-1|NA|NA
CASSFIGVSSYNEQFF
TGTGCCAGCAGCTTTATTGGCGTGAGCTCCTACAATGAGCAGTTCTTC
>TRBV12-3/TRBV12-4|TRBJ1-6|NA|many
CASSLAGDNSPLHF
TGTGCCAGCAGTTTAGCTGGGGATAATTCACCCCTCCACTTT
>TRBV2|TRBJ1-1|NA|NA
CAHTGERGTEAFF
TGTGCCCACACGGGGGAAAGGGGCACTGAAGCTTTCTTT
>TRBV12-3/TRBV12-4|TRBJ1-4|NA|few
CASSLVQGEKLFF
TGTGCCAGCAGTTTGGTCCAGGGTGAAAAACTGTTTTTT
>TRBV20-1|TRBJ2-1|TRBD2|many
CSAYPGLAGSEQFF
TGCAGTGCTTACCCGGGACTAGCGGGGAGTGAGCAGTTCTTC
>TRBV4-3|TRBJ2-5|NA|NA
CATFVLAPMETQYF
TGCGCCACTTTTGTCTTGGCTCCGATGGAGACCCAGTACTTC
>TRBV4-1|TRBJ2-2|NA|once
CASSPFSNGIRELFF
TGCGCCAGCAGCCCTTTTAGCAACGGAATCCGGGAGCTGTTTTTT
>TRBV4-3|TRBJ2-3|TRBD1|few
CASSQDPSTGGGTDTQYF
TGCGCCAGCAGCCAAGATCCTTCGACAGGGGGAGGCACAGATACGCAGTATTTT
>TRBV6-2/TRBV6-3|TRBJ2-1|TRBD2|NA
CASSYSSRAVLSSGTPSYNEQFF
TGTGCCAGCAGTTACTCGTCGAGAGCAGTCTTGTCTAGCGGAACCCCCTCCTACAATGAGCAGTTCTTC
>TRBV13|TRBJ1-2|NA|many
CASSFRADIGHGYTF
TGTGCCAGCAGCTTCCGAGCGGACATAGGCCATGGCTACACCTTC
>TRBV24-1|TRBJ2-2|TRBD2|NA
CATSDRAGSGSAGELFF
TGTGCCACCAGTGATCGGGCAGGGAGCGGGAGTGCCGGGGAGCTGTTTTTT
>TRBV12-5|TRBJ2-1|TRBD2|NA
CASGLESPGLAGFYNEQFF
TGTGCTAGTGGTTTGGAGTCACCGGGACTAGCGGGATTCTACAATGAGCAGTTCTTC
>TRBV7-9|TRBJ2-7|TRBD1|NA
CASSFFRGLDEQYF
TGTGCCAGCAGCTTTTTCAGGGGGCTGGACGAGCAGTACTTC
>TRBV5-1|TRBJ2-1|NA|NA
CASSFRLGPDNEQFF
TGCGCCAGCAGCTTCCGACTAGGACCTGACAATGAGCAGTTCTTC
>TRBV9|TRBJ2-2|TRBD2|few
CASSGGLARNTGELFF
TGTGCCAGCAGCGGGGGACTAGCGAGGAACACCGGGGAGCTGTTTTTT
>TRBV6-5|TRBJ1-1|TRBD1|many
CASSYEQGMNTEAFF
TGTGCCAGCAGTTACGAACAGGGGATGAACACTGAAGCTTTCTTT